The entry below describes one T cell receptor beta chain. These data belong to a study of blood T cell repertoires in COVID-19. The germline V and J ends were trimmed by 3 bases and 7 bases, with 21 bases remaining between them. The germline CDR1 and CDR2 sequences are SGHTA and FQGNSA. The CDR3 has 17 residues. Some clones are missing from TCRdb's copy, which holds only in-frame ones; the method was immunoSEQ multiplex PCR. The data contain 230,000 or so clones, about nine tenths of them singletons. This sequence joins TRBV7-2 and TRBJ2-2, with a possible D match to TRBD1 (5 bases). Specimen: PBMCs or T cells enriched from blood (not recorded which). The source is a woman in her thirties or forties with acute COVID-19. CDR3 coding DNA: TGTGCCAGCAGCTTTCAGGGTAGAATGTTCGTCGACGGGGAGCTGTTTTTT. This gives the protein CASSFQGRMFVDGELFF.